This T cell receptor (beta chain) was captured by sequencing in a study of blood T cell repertoires in COVID-19. Data came from immunoSEQ multiplex PCR; TCRdb stores just in-frame clones and leaves some out. The table lists about 170,000 clones, 70% to 90% of them singletons. Germline CDR1 and CDR2: GTSNPN and SVGIG (reference sequence). CDR3 size: 14 residues. The V gene lost 5 bases and the J gene lost 2 bases, with 15 bases spanning the gap. The clonotype comes from a woman older than 75 in a cohort sampled during active or convalescent COVID-19. The chain carries TRBV30 and TRBJ1-2; maybe TRBD1 (6 bases). Input material: peripheral blood. CDR3 sequence: CAWARQDRNYGYTF. The DNA for the CDR3 is TGTGCCTGGGCCCGACAGGACAGAAACTATGGCTACACCTTC.